This record covers a single TCR beta chain. This sample was taken from a study of blood T cell repertoires in COVID-19. Background on the study: The study drew acute and convalescent COVID-19 samples from the United States, Italy and Spain. T cells, B-cell-depleted T cells, or PBMCs supplied cDNA or gDNA.

From germline, CDR1 is SNHLY and CDR2 FYNNEI. The CDR3 runs to 16 residues. Trimming cost V 3 bases and J 4 bases; bases outside gene matches: 3. Per the authors' pipeline: The authors estimated nucleated cell counts from reference gene primer amplification. Using immunoSEQ multiplex PCR, the repertoire was profiled, and TCRdb retains in-frame clones only, with some absent. That table gives V, J and clone size, and the DNA gave D and trimming. The repertoire holds approximately 130,000 clones, with approximately 81% as singletons. This chain links TRBV2 with TRBJ2-1; 13 nucleotides align to TRBD2. The TCR comes from a man between 60 and 75 years old with acute or convalescent COVID-19. Input material: peripheral blood. The CDR3 reads CASSETSGRSYNEQFF. CDR3 sequence (DNA): TGTGCCAGCAGTGAGACTAGCGGGAGGTCGTACAATGAGCAGTTCTTC.